These T cell receptor beta chains were read from a single sample in a study of beta chain features in type 1 diabetes. The table came from immunoSEQ multiplex PCR; TCRdb's copy has only in-frame clones and leaves some out. In the table there are about 340,000 clones, over 7% of which are singletons. Sequencing used central memory CD4+ T cells from blood. The source is a man aged 25-45 years with type 1 diabetes. The CDR3 runs from the conserved cysteine through the conserved F or W. Each record gives: J gene, D gene, V gene, clone size, CDR3 protein, CDR3 DNA. A D gene is named only where the DNA matches it firmly. The listing skips clone size in some rows; elsewhere it reads once, few, many or a size class.

TRBJ1-4 - TRBV30 - CAWSGGVEKLFF TGTGCCTGGAGTGGCGGGGTTGAAAAACTGTTTTTT
TRBJ2-7 TRBD2 TRBV23-1 - CAISRREGPSAYEQYF TGCGCCATCTCCCGCCGGGAGGGGCCGTCAGCCTACGAGCAGTACTTC
TRBJ1-1 - TRBV2 - CASSTDGYTEAFF TGTGCCAGCAGTACGGACGGATACACTGAAGCTTTCTTT
TRBJ1-4 TRBD1 TRBV7-2 few CASSRRDSEKLFF TGTGCCAGCAGCCGCCGGGACAGTGAAAAACTGTTTTTT
TRBJ2-7 TRBD1 TRBV19 few CASSTRDRVHEQYF TGTGCCAGTAGTACCCGGGACAGGGTCCACGAGCAGTACTTC
TRBJ1-3 - TRBV29-1 few CSVDASNSGNTIYF TGCAGCGTTGATGCCAGCAACTCTGGAAACACCATATATTTT
TRBJ2-7 TRBD1 TRBV2 - CASTSGTGPYEQYF TGTGCCAGCACGAGTGGGACAGGGCCCTACGAGCAGTACTTC
TRBJ2-1 - TRBV11-2 - CASSSSTGHEQFF TGTGCCAGCAGCTCGTCGACAGGCCATGAGCAGTTCTTC
TRBJ1-6 TRBD1 TRBV4-3 few CASSQDGNRGGSPLHF TGCGCCAGCAGCCAAGATGGGAACAGGGGAGGTTCACCCCTCCACTTT
TRBJ2-1 - TRBV2 - CASSEALGGQANEQFF TGTGCCAGCAGTGAAGCGCTCGGAGGACAAGCCAATGAGCAGTTCTTC
TRBJ2-1 - TRBV6-5 few CASSSSVGALGEQFF TGTGCCAGCAGTTCCTCCGTGGGGGCACTGGGTGAGCAGTTCTTC
TRBJ2-5 TRBD2 TRBV7-6 many CASSRRASGQETQYF TGTGCCAGCAGCCGGCGGGCTAGCGGCCAAGAGACCCAGTACTTC
TRBJ2-5 - TRBV7-9 many CASSLQETQYF TGTGCCAGCAGCCTCCAAGAGACCCAGTACTTC
TRBJ1-6 - TRBV27 few CASSFRGNNSPLHF TGTGCCAGCAGTTTCCGGGGAAATAATTCACCCCTCCACTTT
TRBJ1-3 - TRBV7-9 - CASSLTGALSGNTIYF TGTGCCAGCAGCTTAACCGGAGCTCTCTCTGGAAACACCATATATTTT
TRBJ2-2 - TRBV27 - CASSQGTHTGELFF TGTGCCAGCAGTCAGGGGACCCACACCGGGGAGCTGTTTTTT
TRBJ1-1 - TRBV29-1 - CSVATGVNTEAFF TGCAGCGTTGCTACAGGAGTGAACACTGAAGCTTTCTTT
TRBJ1-6 - TRBV9 many CASSADYRAGNSPLHF TGTGCCAGCAGCGCAGATTACAGGGCTGGTAATTCACCCCTCCACTTT
TRBJ1-5 - TRBV2 few CASSVLQTNQPQHF TGTGCCAGCAGTGTGCTCCAGACAAATCAGCCCCAGCATTTT
TRBJ2-2 - TRBV7-9 - CASRPSGNTGELFF TGTGCCAGCAGACCCAGCGGGAACACCGGGGAGCTGTTTTTT
TRBJ2-1 - TRBV18 few CASSPQADNEQFF TGTGCCAGCTCACCGCAAGCCGACAATGAGCAGTTCTTC
TRBJ1-2 - TRBV21-1 - CASSKKAHNRALNYGYTF TGTGCCAGCAGCAAAAAAGCCCACAACAGGGCCCTTAACTATGGCTACACCTTC
TRBJ2-3 - TRBV11-2 - CASSLDRGGDTQYF TGTGCCAGCAGCTTAGACAGGGGGGGAGATACGCAGTATTTT
TRBJ2-7 - TRBV9 - CASSVAPRDYEQYF TGTGCCAGCAGCGTAGCCCCACGGGACTACGAGCAGTACTTC
TRBJ1-1 - TRBV28 few CATHRSTGQNTEAFF TGTGCCACCCACCGATCGACAGGCCAGAACACTGAAGCTTTCTTT
TRBJ2-1 TRBD2 TRBV29-1 few CSVTGTSGGSSYNEQFF TGCAGCGTTACCGGGACTAGCGGGGGGAGCTCCTACAATGAGCAGTTCTTC
TRBJ2-7 - TRBV28 - CASSLEGEQYF TGTGCCAGCAGTTTGGAAGGTGAGCAGTACTTC
TRBJ2-3 TRBD2 TRBV4-2 - CASSNSGGTDTQYF TGTGCCAGCAGCAACAGCGGGGGCACAGATACGCAGTATTTT
TRBJ1-3 - TRBV2 few CASSAWDTIYF TGTGCCAGCAGTGCGTGGGACACCATATATTTT
TRBJ1-2 - TRBV14 few CASSRLQKSSGTTYGYTF TGTGCCAGCAGCCGATTGCAAAAATCGTCGGGGACAACATATGGCTACACCTTC
TRBJ1-1 - TRBV7-9 - CASSLTANTEAFF TGTGCCAGCAGCTTGACAGCGAACACTGAAGCTTTCTTT
TRBJ1-4 - TRBV4-3 few CASSQAGRGATNEKLFF TGCGCCAGCAGCCAAGCAGGGAGGGGCGCAACTAATGAAAAACTGTTTTTT
TRBJ2-3 TRBD2 TRBV5-1 few CASSTGTRSDTQYF TGCGCCAGCAGCACCGGGACTAGGTCAGATACGCAGTATTTT
TRBJ2-7 - TRBV2 few CASQNGKYYEQYF TGTGCCAGCCAAAACGGAAAATACTACGAGCAGTACTTC
TRBJ2-7 - TRBV11-3 few CASSGRGGEQYF TGTGCCAGCAGCGGCCGGGGCGGCGAGCAGTACTTC
TRBJ1-4 TRBD1 TRBV7-2 many CASSLRDSNEKLFF TGTGCCAGCAGCCTAAGGGACAGCAATGAAAAACTGTTTTTT
TRBJ2-3 TRBD2 TRBV2 - CASGRPSGEGDTQYF TGTGCCAGCGGTCGCCCTAGCGGGGAGGGAGATACGCAGTATTTT
TRBJ1-2 TRBD1 TRBV18 - CASSPSGGTYSANYGYTF TGTGCCAGCTCACCATCAGGGGGAACTTACTCAGCTAACTATGGCTACACCTTC
TRBJ1-5 - TRBV2 few CASSRQRGNQPQHF TGTGCCAGCAGTAGACAAAGGGGCAATCAGCCCCAGCATTTT
TRBJ1-1 - TRBV6-6 few CASSYSLNLNTEAFF TGTGCCAGCAGTTACTCGCTTAACCTGAACACTGAAGCTTTCTTT
TRBJ2-1 - TRBV28 many CASSLGTYNEQFF TGTGCCAGCAGTTTAGGGACATACAATGAGCAGTTCTTC
TRBJ1-2 - TRBV10-1 few CASSESQGYGYTF TGCGCCAGCAGTGAGTCCCAGGGGTATGGCTACACCTTC
TRBJ2-5 - TRBV5-1 few CASSLRTAQETQYF TGCGCCAGCAGCTTGCGTACAGCTCAAGAGACCCAGTACTTC
TRBJ1-1 - TRBV2 many CASSEAFRTEAFF TGTGCCAGCAGTGAAGCATTCCGTACTGAAGCTTTCTTT
TRBJ2-3 - TRBV5-1 - CASSLTDYRDTQYF TGCGCCAGCAGCTTGACGGACTACAGGGATACGCAGTATTTT
TRBJ1-5 - TRBV23-1 few CASTHRVYQPQHF TGCGCCAGCACCCACCGGGTATATCAGCCCCAGCATTTT
TRBJ1-3 - TRBV6-5 few CASTRTGGNTIYF TGTGCCAGCACCCGGACCGGTGGAAACACCATATATTTT
TRBJ2-5 - TRBV29-1 few CSVLTGSGETQYF TGCAGCGTGTTGACAGGCTCGGGGGAGACCCAGTACTTC
TRBJ1-5 - TRBV6-1 few CASSRTGNNQPQHF TGTGCCAGCAGCCGAACAGGGAACAATCAGCCCCAGCATTTT
TRBJ2-7 - TRBV9 few CASSVGIGGEQYF TGTGCCAGCAGCGTAGGCATTGGTGGCGAGCAGTACTTC
TRBJ2-7 - TRBV7-2 few CASSVIATHWEQYF TGTGCCAGCAGCGTAATAGCTACCCACTGGGAGCAGTACTTC
TRBJ2-1 TRBD2 TRBV9 - CASSVASGGLNEQFF TGTGCCAGCAGCGTAGCGAGCGGGGGGTTGAATGAGCAGTTCTTC